Presented here are 26 T cell receptor beta chains from one specimen sequenced in a study of OX40 agonist ivuxolimab in advanced cancers. Assay: immunoSEQ multiplex PCR; the TCRdb copy retains only in-frame clones and omits some. The sample shows 81,000 or so clones, 93% of them seen only once. The sequenced sample was CD4+ or CD8+ T cells sorted from blood, obtained in a trial of the OX40 agonist ivuxolimab. These TCRs come from an adult with an advanced solid tumor such as melanoma, head and neck, liver or kidney cancer.

The V and J genes are TRBV5-1 and TRBJ2-7, with 7 positions matching TRBD1. Trimming cost V 3 bases and J 0 bases; bases outside gene matches: 6. Germline loops: CDR1 SGHRS, CDR2 YFSETQ. The CDR3 consists of 15 residues. CDR3 residues: CASSSPGQSSYEQYF. In DNA form, the CDR3 reads TGCGCCAGCAGCTCGCCGGGACAGAGCTCCTACGAGCAGTACTTC. The complete variable domain, with remaining parts taken from reference TRBV5-1 and TRBJ2-7, reads KAGVTQTPRYLIKTRGQQVTLSCSPISGHRSVSWYQQTPGQGLQFLFEYFSETQRNKGNFPGRFSGRQFSNSRSEMNVSTLELGDSALYLCASSSPGQSSYEQYFGPGTRLTVT.

By proportion, this clone is medium-sized. The rearrangement uses TRBV4-2 and TRBJ2-7, with D perhaps matching TRBD1 (5 bases). Germline CDR1 and CDR2: LGHNA and YNFKEQ. V shed 1 base and J shed 0 bases, with 10 bases lying between them. This CDR3 contains 15 residues. Here the CDR3 DNA reads TGTGCCAGCAGCCAAGGACAGTCGTCCTCCTACGAGCAGTACTTC. Translating gives CASSQGQSSSYEQYF.

The rearrangement links TRBV2 to TRBJ2-3; weak D call: TRBD2 (6 bases). This CDR3 is built from 15 residues. Germline-derived CDR1 and CDR2 are SNHLY and FYNNEI. The V gene lost 7 bases and the J gene lost 5 bases, with 19 bases spanning the gap. In DNA, the CDR3 is TGTGCCAGCACTGGGGTCGGGACTCCCGAAGATACGCAGTATTTT. Translating it yields CASTGVGTPEDTQYF.

V and J are TRBV9 and TRBJ2-3, with D hard to call. CDR1 is SGDLS and CDR2 is YYNGEE in the germline V gene. CDR3 length: 16 residues. With 1 base removed from V and 2 bases from J, the gap between germline ends came to 14 bases. DNA for the CDR3: TGTGCCAGCAGCGTAAGATTCGCGGTCCCCACAGATACGCAGTATTTT. Translation gives CASSVRFAVPTDTQYF.

The chain links TRBV7-2 to TRBJ1-2, with 7 bases aligning to TRBD1. Germline loops: CDR1 SGHTA, CDR2 FQGNSA. The junction had 6 bases not matched to a gene; V was cut back by 1 base and J by 4 bases. The CDR3 is 15 residues long. The CDR3 is CASSLETGPPYGYTF. As DNA, the CDR3 is TGTGCCAGCAGCTTAGAGACAGGGCCCCCCTATGGCTACACCTTC. Full variable domain (missing parts from reference TRBV7-2 and TRBJ1-2): GAGVSQSPSNKVTEKGKDVELRCDPISGHTALYWYRQSLGQGLEFLIYFQGNSAPDKSGLPSDRFSAERTGGSVSTLTIQRTQQEDSAVYLCASSLETGPPYGYTFGSGTRLTVV.

The chain joins TRBV4-3 to TRBJ1-1; D is perhaps TRBD1 (5 bases). Germline loops: CDR1 LGHNA, CDR2 YSLEER. V shed 3 bases and J shed 0 bases, with 14 bases lying between them. The CDR3 consists of 16 residues. CDR3 amino acids: CASSQARVQMNTEAFF. The CDR3 region has the DNA TGCGCCAGCAGCCAGGCCAGGGTGCAGATGAACACTGAAGCTTTCTTT.

The gene calls are TRBV19 and TRBJ2-7; 7 bases align to TRBD2. Germline V CDR1 and CDR2: LNHDA, SQIVND (reference sequence). V trimming: 3 bases; J trimming: 2 bases; junction bases outside the gene matches: 7. The length of the CDR3 is 15 residues. CDR3 sequence: CASSMRLAVTYEQYF. Written as DNA, the CDR3 is TGTGCCAGTAGTATGCGCCTAGCGGTTACCTACGAGCAGTACTTC.

This chain uses TRBV28 with TRBJ1-5, with 7 positions matching TRBD1. Germline loops: CDR1 MDHEN, CDR2 SYDVKM. J was trimmed by 3 bases and V by 6 bases; bases with no gene match: 8. The CDR3 is 15 amino acids. The DNA for the CDR3 is TGTGCCAGCAGCTCTGGGACAGCCCTCAATCAGCCCCAGCATTTT. Translating gives CASSSGTALNQPQHF.

The chain recombines TRBV7-9 with TRBJ2-1, with D possibly matching TRBD2 (6 bases). Per the germline V gene, CDR1 is SEHNR and CDR2 is FQNEAQ (reference sequence). The length of the CDR3 is 15 residues. The V end was cut by 5 bases, the J end by 9 bases, with 20 bases between. The chain's CDR3 is CASSRETSGFFEQFF. Here the CDR3 DNA reads TGTGCCAGCAGCCGAGAGACTAGTGGATTTTTTGAGCAGTTCTTC.

The V call is TRBV29-1, the J call TRBJ2-2, with D hard to call. The germline CDR1 and CDR2 sequences are SQVTM and ANQGSEA. The CDR3 is made up of 14 amino acids. V dropped 0 bases and J dropped 3 bases, with 8 bases sitting between them. The CDR3 DNA reads TGCAGCGTTGAAGATCTTCGGGACACCGGGGAGCTGTTTTTT. Translated, it gives CSVEDLRDTGELFF.

This chain links TRBV10-3 with TRBJ1-2; D is undetermined. The germline CDR1 and CDR2 sequences are ENHRY and SYGVKD. This CDR3 has 12 residues. The ends were cut back, 3 bases at V and 4 bases at J, with 6 bases in the middle. This CDR3 reads CAISDGIYGYTF. As DNA, the CDR3 is TGTGCCATCAGTGACGGGATCTATGGCTACACCTTC.

The chain uses TRBV7-8 and TRBJ1-5; 7 nucleotides agree with TRBD1. CDR3 length: 16 amino acids. From germline, CDR1 is SGHVS and CDR2 FQNEAQ. V was pared by 1 base and J by 1 base, with 4 bases of the junction left unmatched. Here the CDR3 reads CASSLVFRGSNQPQHF. DNA of the CDR3: TGTGCCAGCAGCTTAGTTTTCAGGGGGAGCAATCAGCCCCAGCATTTT.

V is TRBV28 and J is TRBJ1-2; 7 nucleotides align to TRBD1. This CDR3 comprises 13 residues. Germline V lookup: CDR1 MDHEN, CDR2 SYDVKM. V gave up 6 bases and J gave up 6 bases; unmatched junction bases: 7. Here the CDR3 reads CASRPRGLNGYTF. In DNA form, the CDR3 reads TGTGCCAGCAGACCTAGGGGGCTCAATGGCTACACCTTC.

The V and J genes are TRBV28 and TRBJ1-5, with D hard to call. In germline, CDR1 is MDHEN, CDR2 SYDVKM. V gave up 1 base and J gave up 7 bases, with 17 bases separating them. The CDR3 extends over 16 amino acids. CDR3 nucleotides: TGTGCCAGCAGTTTATACGGCCTAACAACGGGGCAGCCCCAGCATTTT. It yields the protein CASSLYGLTTGQPQHF.

The rearrangement joins TRBV27 to TRBJ1-2, with D hard to call. The V gene's germline CDR1 is MNHEY and CDR2 SMNVEV (reference sequence). This CDR3 is built from 14 residues. Trimming stripped 4 bases from V and 7 bases from J, with 16 bases between. Written as DNA, the CDR3 is TGTGCCAGCAGTTCGGGAGGGTTGATAGCTGGCTACACCTTC. This encodes CASSSGGLIAGYTF.

The V and J genes are TRBV7-9 and TRBJ1-3; TRBD1 matches 7 bases. The germline V gene encodes CDR1 SEHNR and CDR2 FQNEAQ (reference sequence). V dropped 4 bases and J dropped 4; count of bases not matched to a gene: 4. The CDR3 runs 14 residues. CDR3 sequence (DNA): TGTGCCAGCAGCTCTCAGGACAGGGGAAACACCATATATTTT. Its protein product is CASSSQDRGNTIYF.

J is TRBJ1-1 and V is TRBV19; 7 bases map to TRBD1. Germline V gives CDR1 LNHDA, CDR2 SQIVND (reference sequence). This CDR3 has 13 amino acids. V lost 4 bases, J lost 5 bases, and 4 bases stayed unmatched. The CDR3 here is CASSTQGSTEAFF. CDR3 nucleotides: TGTGCCAGTAGTACACAGGGGAGTACTGAAGCTTTCTTT.

V and J are TRBV5-4 and TRBJ2-5, with 8 bases aligning to TRBD2. Trimming took 0 bases from V and 2 from J; bases not matched to a gene: 3. The CDR3 has 15 amino acids. In germline, CDR1 is SGHNT, CDR2 YYREEE (reference sequence). The CDR3 loop reads CASSLEVAGQETQYF. Written as DNA, the CDR3 is TGTGCCAGCAGCTTGGAAGTAGCGGGACAAGAGACCCAGTACTTC. The full variable domain, in which reference TRBV5-4 and TRBJ2-5 provide the parts outside the CDR3, is ETGVTQSPTHLIKTRGQQVTLRCSSQSGHNTVSWYQQALGQGPQFIFQYYREEENGRGNFPPRFSGLQFPNYSSELNVNALELDDSALYLCASSLEVAGQETQYFGPGTRLLVL.

V gene TRBV14 combines with J gene TRBJ2-3, with D perhaps assigned TRBD1 or TRBD2 (5 bases each). This CDR3 is 17 amino acids long. Germline CDR1 and CDR2: SGHDN and FVKESK. Deletions cut 5 bases from V and 3 bases from J, with 21 bases between. CDR3 DNA sequence: TGTGCCAGCAGCGGGGTGACGGGGCGGGCGTTTACAGATACGCAGTATTTT. Its protein is CASSGVTGRAFTDTQYF.

The chain carries TRBV18 and TRBJ1-1; the match to TRBD1 covers 7 bases. V shed 4 bases and J 1 base; nucleotides not matched to a gene: 3. CDR1 KGHSH and CDR2 LQKENI come from the germline V gene. CDR3 size: 14 residues. The CDR3 DNA reads TGTGCCAGCTCACAACAGGGGAGGAACACTGAAGCTTTCTTT. It encodes CASSQQGRNTEAFF.

This rearrangement joins TRBV28 to TRBJ2-2; 14 bases map to TRBD2. V was clipped by 2 bases and J by 4 bases; unmatched bases: 12. The CDR3 runs 20 residues. Germline loops: CDR1 MDHEN, CDR2 SYDVKM. For the CDR3, the DNA is TGTGCCAGCAGTTTAGGTCCAAGGACTAGCGGGGGGATCCCCACCGGGGAGCTGTTTTTT. Its protein is CASSLGPRTSGGIPTGELFF.

This clone was seen more than once but under ten times. This sequence joins TRBV19 and TRBJ1-5; the D gene is possibly TRBD1 (6 bases). The germline CDR1 and CDR2 sequences are LNHDA and SQIVND (reference sequence). CDR3 length: 15 amino acids. The V end lost 5 bases, the J end lost 0 bases, and 11 bases lay between the germline ends. CDR3 sequence reads: CASSWTEDSNQPQHF. The CDR3 nucleotides are TGTGCCAGTAGTTGGACAGAGGATAGCAATCAGCCCCAGCATTTT.

The chain is built from TRBV9 and TRBJ2-7, with TRBD1 matching over 7 bases. CDR3 length: 16 amino acids. The germline V gene has CDR1 SGDLS and CDR2 YYNGEE. J was trimmed by 0 bases and V by 4 bases; bases with no gene match: 10. CDR3: CASSPRSGTASYEQYF. CDR3 DNA sequence: TGTGCCAGCAGCCCACGATCGGGGACAGCCTCCTACGAGCAGTACTTC.

The genes are TRBV11-2 and TRBJ1-2; perhaps TRBD1 as D (5 bases). V lost 0 bases and J 3 bases, leaving 14 bases between the germline ends. The CDR3 sequence is 16 residues long. The germline CDR1 and CDR2 sequences are SGHAT and FQNNGV. Written as DNA, the CDR3 is TGTGCCAGCAGCTTAGATTGGCAGCGGGGCCACTATGGCTACACCTTC. It is translated as CASSLDWQRGHYGYTF.

V is TRBV4-1 and J is TRBJ2-1; 9 nucleotides match TRBD2. Trimming took 1 base from V and 4 from J; bases not matched to a gene: 11. The CDR3 spans 18 residues. The V gene's germline CDR1 is MGHRA and CDR2 YSYEKL. The DNA of the CDR3 is TGCGCCAGCAGCCAAGGTTTAGGTCCAGCGGGGGGATACAATGAGCAGTTCTTC. Its protein product is CASSQGLGPAGGYNEQFF.

This chain joins TRBV10-2 and TRBJ2-7; D call uncertain. In germline, CDR1 is WSHSY, CDR2 SAAADI. The CDR3 loop spans 11 amino acids. V gave up 5 bases and J gave up 6 bases, with 8 bases separating them. The CDR3 nucleotides are TGCGCCAGCAGTTACTCACTCGAGCAGTACTTC. It encodes CASSYSLEQYF.